These 8 T cell receptor beta chains were sequenced from one sample in a study of cytomegalovirus exposure and HLA in healthy donors. Primers included in the PCR were 60 Vbeta and 13 Jbeta primers. TCRdb keeps only in-frame clones here, not all; method: immunoSEQ multiplex PCR. The repertoire holds about 100,000 clones, with 60% to 80% as singletons. What was sequenced was PBMCs. The receptors here all came from a woman in her fifties or sixties in good health and CMV-seropositive.

The chain has TRBV6-5 and TRBJ2-7; weak D call: TRBD1 (7 bases). V gave up 1 base and J gave up 3 bases, with 16 bases separating them. The CDR3 totals 16 residues. Germline assignment: CDR1 MNHEY and CDR2 SVGAGI. The CDR3 DNA reads as TGTGCCAGCAGTTACTGGCAGGAGGGGGCCCTCTACGAGCAGTACTTC. Translation gives CASSYWQEGALYEQYF.

The chain combines TRBV28 with TRBJ2-5; 16 bases are a match to TRBD2. CDR3 length: 16 residues. V was clipped by 4 bases and J by 5 bases; unmatched bases: 4. The V gene's germline CDR1 is MDHEN and CDR2 SYDVKM. CDR3 protein: CASSYPGLAGGETQYF. The CDR3 region has the DNA TGTGCCAGCAGTTACCCGGGACTAGCGGGAGGGGAGACCCAGTACTTC. The variable domain in full, with the rest retrieved from reference TRBV28 and TRBJ2-5, is DVKVTQSSRYLVKRTGEKVFLECVQDMDHENMFWYRQDPGLGLRLIYFSYDVKMKEKGDIPEGYSVSREKKERFSLILESASTNQTSMYLCASSYPGLAGGETQYFGPGTRLLVL.

The chain links TRBV6-4 to TRBJ1-5; no clear D gene. Trimming shortened V by 4 bases and J by 2 bases, and 12 bases separated the two germline ends. This CDR3 contains 15 residues. In germline, CDR1 is MRHNA, CDR2 SNTAGT. The CDR3 DNA reads as TGTGCCAGCAGTGCCCAGGCGGGTGGCAATCAGCCCCAGCATTTT. Translation: CASSAQAGGNQPQHF.

The chain links TRBV25-1 to TRBJ1-1; D gene ambiguous. Germline lookup yields CDR1 MGHDK and CDR2 SYGVNS. The CDR3 runs 12 residues. V lost 7 bases to trimming and J lost 0 bases, with 6 bases between them. The CDR3: CASTAMNTEAFF. The DNA of the CDR3 is TGTGCCAGCACCGCGATGAACACTGAAGCTTTCTTT.

This clone was found a few times. The chain has TRBV28 and TRBJ2-6, with 8 nucleotides matching TRBD1. Trimming cost V 5 bases and J 4 bases; bases outside gene matches: 7. Germline V gene sequence: CDR1 MDHEN, CDR2 SYDVKM. The CDR3 spans 16 residues. For the CDR3, the DNA is TGTGCCAGCAGTCCCCTTCAGGGGGCAGGGGCCAACGTCCTGACTTTC. It specifies CASSPLQGAGANVLTF.

The chain employs TRBV10-3 and TRBJ2-3; 13 bases match TRBD2. Looked up from germline, CDR1 is ENHRY and CDR2 is SYGVKD. The CDR3 has 19 residues. Unmatched junction bases numbered 11, after V lost 5 bases and J lost 0 bases. CDR3 amino acids: CAISRGLAGEETSTDTQYF. CDR3 sequence (DNA): TGTGCCATCAGTCGCGGACTAGCGGGAGAGGAAACTAGCACAGATACGCAGTATTTT.

The J gene is TRBJ2-5, the V gene TRBV4-2; weak D call: TRBD2 (5 bases). The germline V gene encodes CDR1 LGHNA and CDR2 YNFKEQ. This CDR3 region has 15 residues. V was clipped by 0 bases and J by 7 bases, with 15 bases between them. CDR3 sequence reads: CASSQDRLSRGTQYF. The CDR3, as DNA: TGTGCCAGCAGCCAAGACCGTTTATCCCGGGGGACCCAGTACTTC.

This chain connects TRBV5-1 to TRBJ2-1, with D perhaps matching TRBD1 (6 bases). Trimming took 4 bases from V and 2 from J, leaving 13 bases between them. Germline V gene sequence: CDR1 SGHRS, CDR2 YFSETQ. The CDR3 is 15 amino acids. The CDR3 sequence: CASSRSGTPYNEQFF. For the CDR3, the DNA is TGCGCCAGCAGCAGATCCGGGACACCCTACAATGAGCAGTTCTTC.